A selection of T cell receptor beta chains follows, all from one sample in a study of cytomegalovirus exposure and HLA in healthy donors. The data were produced by immunoSEQ multiplex PCR, yet TCRdb's version contains in-frame clones alone and is incomplete. Seen here are fewer than 200,000 clones, around 83% observed once, and the top ten hold over 1.5%. The sample taken for sequencing was PBMCs. These receptor sequences come from a man aged 35 to 55 in good health and CMV-seropositive. The CDR3 runs from the conserved cysteine through the conserved F or W. Fields, in order: D gene, V gene, clone size, J gene, CDR3 protein, CDR3 DNA. D genes are given only for firm matches. Clone sizes are given selectively: once, few, many, or a class where the clone is expanded.

-	TRBV25-1	few	TRBJ2-5	CASSESYYQETQYF	TGTGCCAGCAGTGAATCCTACTACCAAGAGACCCAGTACTTC
TRBD1	TRBV19	-	TRBJ2-7	CASSIGARGPYEQYF	TGTGCCAGTAGTATAGGGGCCAGGGGGCCCTACGAGCAGTACTTC
-	TRBV7-9	-	TRBJ1-3	CASNLDLNWGAGNTIYF	TGTGCCAGCAACCTTGACCTAAATTGGGGGGCTGGAAACACCATATATTTT
TRBD2	TRBV6-1	-	TRBJ2-1	CASSESTSGSSYNEQFF	TGTGCCAGCAGTGAAAGTACTAGCGGGAGTTCCTACAATGAGCAGTTCTTC
-	TRBV21-1	few	TRBJ1-3	CASSKTRPPGTGGDTIYF	TGTGCCAGCAGCAAAACCCGGCCCCCCGGGACAGGGGGGGACACCATATATTTT
TRBD1	TRBV23-1	once	TRBJ2-2	CASSHHSRDRVNTGELFF	TGCGCCAGCAGTCATCACTCTAGGGACAGGGTGAACACCGGGGAGCTGTTTTTT
-	TRBV11-2	-	TRBJ1-2	CASSYLRPDYGYTF	TGTGCCAGCAGCTATTTGAGGCCCGACTATGGCTACACCTTC
TRBD1	TRBV18	-	TRBJ2-7	CASSPPDRDTYEQYF	TGTGCCAGCTCACCACCGGACAGGGACACCTACGAGCAGTACTTC
-	TRBV28	-	TRBJ2-1	CASSPPPYNEQFF	TGTGCCAGCAGCCCCCCTCCTTACAATGAGCAGTTCTTC
TRBD1	TRBV7-3	-	TRBJ2-3	CASSRTGNTDTQYF	TGTGCCAGCAGCCGGACAGGAAACACAGATACGCAGTATTTT
-	TRBV7-9	-	TRBJ2-1	CSSSRTVNEQFF	TGTTCCAGCAGCCGGACTGTCAATGAGCAGTTCTTC